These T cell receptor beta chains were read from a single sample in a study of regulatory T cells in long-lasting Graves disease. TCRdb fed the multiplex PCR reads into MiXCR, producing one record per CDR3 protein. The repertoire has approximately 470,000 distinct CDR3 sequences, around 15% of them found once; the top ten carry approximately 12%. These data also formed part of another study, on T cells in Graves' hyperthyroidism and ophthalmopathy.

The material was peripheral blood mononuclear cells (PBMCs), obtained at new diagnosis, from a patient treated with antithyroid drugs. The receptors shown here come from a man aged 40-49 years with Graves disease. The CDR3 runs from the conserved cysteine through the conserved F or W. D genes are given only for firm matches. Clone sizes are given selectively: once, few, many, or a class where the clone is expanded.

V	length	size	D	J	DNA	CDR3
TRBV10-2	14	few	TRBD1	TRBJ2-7	TGCGCCAGCAGGGTGACAGGGGCGGCCTACGAGCAGTACTTC	CASRVTGAAYEQYF
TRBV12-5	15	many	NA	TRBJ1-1	TGTGCTAGTGGTTTGACAGGATTCGCGGGCACTGAAGCTTTCTTT	CASGLTGFAGTEAFF
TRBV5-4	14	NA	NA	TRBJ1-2	TGTGCCAGCAGCCGAATGGAAACCTCGTATGGCTACACCTTC	CASSRMETSYGYTF
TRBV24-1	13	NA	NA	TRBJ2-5	TGTGCCACCAGTGTTGGGGGGCGGGAGACCCAGTACTTC	CATSVGGRETQYF
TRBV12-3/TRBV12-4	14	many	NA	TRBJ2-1	TGTGCCAGCAGTTTAGCGCGTAGGGCCAATGAGCAGTTCTTC	CASSLARRANEQFF
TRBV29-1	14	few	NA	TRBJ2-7	TGCAGCGCTGCGGGCACCCCAGCCTCCTACGAGCAGTACTTC	CSAAGTPASYEQYF
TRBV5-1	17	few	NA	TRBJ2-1	TGCGCCAGCAGCTTGGATCCCCGGTCGAGCTCCTACAATGAGCAGTTCTTC	CASSLDPRSSSYNEQFF
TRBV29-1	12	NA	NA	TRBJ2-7	TGCAGCGTTGCAGGTTCTGTCTACGAGCAGTGCTTC	CSVAGSVYEQCF
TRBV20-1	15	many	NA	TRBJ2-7	TGCAGTGCTAGAGATATTCAGGTTAGCTCCTACGAGCAGTACTTC	CSARDIQVSSYEQYF
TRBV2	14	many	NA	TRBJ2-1	TGTGCCAGCAGTGACGACAGCTTCTACAATGAGCAGTTCTTC	CASSDDSFYNEQFF
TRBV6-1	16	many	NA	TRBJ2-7	TGTGCCAGCAGTGAAGCGCATTTTGGCCAGCCCTACGAGCAGTACTTC	CASSEAHFGQPYEQYF
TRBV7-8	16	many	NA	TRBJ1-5	TGTGCCAGCAGCCGAGCCGGAGTCCTAGCACATCAGCCCCAGCATTTT	CASSRAGVLAHQPQHF
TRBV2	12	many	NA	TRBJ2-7	TGTGCCAGCAGTGAAAGGTCCTACGAGCAGTACTTC	CASSERSYEQYF
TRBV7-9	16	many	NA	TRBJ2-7	TGTGCCAGCAGCTCTCAACTACAGGGTCCCACTTACGAGCAGTACTTC	CASSSQLQGPTYEQYF
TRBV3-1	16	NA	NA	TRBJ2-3	TGTGCCAGCAGCGTAGACCCCGGACTTAGCACAGATACGCAGTATTTT	CASSVDPGLSTDTQYF
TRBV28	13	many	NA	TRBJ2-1	TGTGCCAGCAGTTCTACAGGGTACAATGAGCAGTTCTTC	CASSSTGYNEQFF
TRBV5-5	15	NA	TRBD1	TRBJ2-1	TGTGCCAGCAGCCCGTGGGACAGGGGTGAAGATGAGCAGTTCTTC	CASSPWDRGEDEQFF
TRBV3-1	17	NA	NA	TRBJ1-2	TGTGCCAGCAGCCAAGAATGGGCAAGGGTTCGAGGCGTTGGCTACACCTTC	CASSQEWARVRGVGYTF
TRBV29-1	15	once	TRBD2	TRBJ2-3	TGCAGCGGACGGACTAGCGGGAGGGCCCCAGATACGCAGTATTTT	CSGRTSGRAPDTQYF
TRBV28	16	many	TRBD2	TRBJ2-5	TGTGCCAGCAGTGTCAGAACGGGACTAGCGGGAGAGACCCAGTACTTC	CASSVRTGLAGETQYF
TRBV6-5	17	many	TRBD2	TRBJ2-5	TGTGCCAGCAGTTACTCGATTCCTAGCGGGAGCCCGCAGACCCAGTACTTC	CASSYSIPSGSPQTQYF
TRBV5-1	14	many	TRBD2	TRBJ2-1	TGCGCCAGCAGCTTGCCTAGCGGAGGGGATGAGCAGTTCTTC	CASSLPSGGDEQFF
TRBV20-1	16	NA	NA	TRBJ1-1	TGCAGTGCTAGAAAGTTGTCGGGCAGGGGAGGAACTGAAGCTTTCTTT	CSARKLSGRGGTEAFF
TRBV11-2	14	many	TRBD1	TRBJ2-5	TGTGCCAGCACCCCTGGACAGGGGGGACAGACCCAGTACTTC	CASTPGQGGQTQYF